Listed below are T cell receptor beta chains from one sample, sequenced in a study of T cells in Graves' hyperthyroidism and ophthalmopathy. Via MiXCR, TCRdb re-called the multiplex PCR reads, giving one row per CDR3 protein. The table has about 200,000 distinct CDR3 sequences, less than 20% seen once. Sequencing was done on a sample of blood. These receptors came from a woman aged 50 to 60 with Graves' hyperthyroidism. Each CDR3 is given with its conserved first and last residue. A D gene is named only where the DNA matches it firmly. Expanded clones are given a class, and other clones once, few, many or no size at all.

V: TRBV27
J: TRBJ1-5
D: -
size: many
DNA: TGTGCCAGCAGCTTTTTGGGGAACTCCGGGGGACTGAATCAGCCCCAGCATTTT
CDR3: CASSFLGNSGGLNQPQHF

V: TRBV28
J: TRBJ2-3
D: TRBD1
size: -
DNA: TGTGCCAGCAGAAGGACAGGGGTGCTAGATACGCAGTATTTT
CDR3: CASRRTGVLDTQYF

V: TRBV5-1
J: TRBJ1-1
D: -
size: many
DNA: TGCGCCAGCAGCTTGGCAGGCACCTCGAACACTGAAGCTTTCTTT
CDR3: CASSLAGTSNTEAFF

V: TRBV12-3/TRBV12-4
J: TRBJ1-2
D: -
size: -
DNA: TGTGCCAGCAGGCCAGTGGGATATGGCTACACCTTC
CDR3: CASRPVGYGYTF

V: TRBV15
J: TRBJ1-1
D: -
size: many
DNA: TGTGCCACCAGCAGAAAAAGGGGGGGGCTGGTGACTGAAGCTTTCTTT
CDR3: CATSRKRGGLVTEAFF

V: TRBV10-3
J: TRBJ2-7
D: -
size: many
DNA: TGTGCCATCAGTGAGTCAGGGGTAACAGGCCTCAACTCCTACGAGCAGTACTTC
CDR3: CAISESGVTGLNSYEQYF

V: TRBV5-4
J: TRBJ2-7
D: TRBD2
size: -
DNA: TGTGCCAGCAGCTTGCGGGAGGGAACCTACGAGCAGTACTTC
CDR3: CASSLREGTYEQYF

V: TRBV7-2
J: TRBJ2-5
D: -
size: -
DNA: TGTGCCAGCAGCTACCTAGCTTCCGAGACCCAGTACTTC
CDR3: CASSYLASETQYF

V: TRBV4-2
J: TRBJ1-1
D: TRBD1
size: -
DNA: TGTGCCAGCAGCCAAGGATCGGGCAGGGGGCAAGTAGCTTTCTTT
CDR3: CASSQGSGRGQVAFF

V: TRBV7-3
J: TRBJ1-2
D: -
size: many
DNA: TGTGCCAGCAGCTTAGGCGGAGGGGGGGCGTATGGCTACACCTTC
CDR3: CASSLGGGGAYGYTF

V: TRBV20-1
J: TRBJ2-7
D: -
size: many
DNA: TGCAGTGCTAGCTGGGACAAGACCTACGAGCAGTACTTC
CDR3: CSASWDKTYEQYF